This TCR beta chain was retrieved from a study of blood T cell repertoires in COVID-19 (dated by TCRdb to the early 2020s). About the investigation overall: Samples from collaborators originated in the United States, Italy and Spain and spanned both the acute and convalescent phases of COVID-19. Subjects who had been exposed to COVID-19, were actively infected with it, or had recovered from it provided the deeply sampled blood TCRbeta repertoires that made up the dataset. The repertoires were released in a freely available public database meant as a resource for research on the immune response to SARS-CoV-2. The sample metadata nearly always contained a de-identified subject ID, COVID-19 status, age in years and sex. HLA class I and class II types, where available, came from metadata supplied by the sample provider rather than from assay-based typing. Samples came from the ongoing ImmuneRACE study (first 160 participants) plus 1,254 subjects from 6 global collaborators. The material from the prospective study consisted of cDNA or gDNA derived from T cells, B-cell-depleted T cells, or PBMCs.

Paper-wide results and their limitations: The quantity of clinical and demographic metadata differed by source and by participant and was supplied without curation.

CDR1 is given as SGHDN and CDR2 as FVKESK, both from the germline V gene. There are 15 amino acids in the CDR3, from cysteine to phenylalanine inclusive. Only the CDR3 part of the read is kept: 45 bases, read in frame from the first base. Trimming at the junction amounts to 2 bases on V and 5 bases on J, and the germline ends lie 16 bases apart. As concerns this clone: The specificity of this receptor is unknown. Base qualities were left out, and no much larger clone turns up one base away.

TCRbeta CDR3 regions were amplified from genomic DNA by means of the immunoSEQ Assay, a bias-controlled multiplex PCR. On the authors' methods: The number of nucleated cells in each sample was estimated by amplification of reference gene primers within the assay. Sequence reads were collapsed and filtered to measure the absolute abundance of every unique TCRbeta CDR3 rearrangement. Productive Simpson clonality was computed per sample as the square root of Simpson's diversity index over productive rearrangements. TCRdb's version of the immuneACCESS table is confined to in-frame rearrangements and falls short of the full clone set. An unresolved V gene accounts for under half of the shortfall where checked; the remainder is of unknown origin. V and J calls and clone size are given by that table; D and trimming were obtained from the DNA. For this sample the table gives some 48,000 clones, of which roughly nine tenths were detected only once. 19% of the sample goes to the ten largest clones.

Collaborating institutions collected whole blood in K2EDTA tubes following their own protocols. For TCRbeta analysis, collaborators shipped samples as frozen whole blood, isolated PBMCs, or DNA extracted from either of those sample types. The chain links TRBV14 with TRBJ2-7; perhaps TRBD2 is the D gene, with 6 bases matching. The sequence was collected from a man aged 65-85 years with active COVID-19. What was sequenced was peripheral blood. At the DNA level, the sequence is TGTGCCAGCAGCCAATTGGAGGGACCCGGTGACGAGCAGTACTTC. It translates as CASSQLEGPGDEQYF.